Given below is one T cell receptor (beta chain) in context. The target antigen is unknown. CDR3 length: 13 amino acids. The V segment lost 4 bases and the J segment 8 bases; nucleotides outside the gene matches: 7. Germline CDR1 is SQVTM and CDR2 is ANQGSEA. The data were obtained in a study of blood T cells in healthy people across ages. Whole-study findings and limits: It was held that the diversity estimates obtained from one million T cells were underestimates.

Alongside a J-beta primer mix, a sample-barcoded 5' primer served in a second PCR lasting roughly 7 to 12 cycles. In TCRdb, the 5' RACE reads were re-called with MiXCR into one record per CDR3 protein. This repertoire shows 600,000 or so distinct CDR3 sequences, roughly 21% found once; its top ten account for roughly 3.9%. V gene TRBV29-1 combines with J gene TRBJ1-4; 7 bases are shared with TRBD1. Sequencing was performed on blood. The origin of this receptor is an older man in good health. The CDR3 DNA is TGCAGCGTTGGGATTAACAGGGGAGAAAAACTGTTTTTT. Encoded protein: CSVGINRGEKLFF.